A single sample is the source of the 30 T cell receptor beta chains below, sequenced in a study of sequential checkpoint blockade in melanoma. Treatment meaning: randomized to nivolumab then ipilimumab (arm A) or the reverse (arm B). Clones were sequenced by immunoSEQ multiplex PCR, and TCRdb holds only the in-frame ones, with some missing. The profile shows around 20,000 clones, around 82% of them singletons. Material: CD8+ T cells sorted from blood (inferred from file names), obtained from a patient given nivolumab and ipilimumab in sequence. These receptors were taken from a human donor with melanoma.

This clone was detected once. V and J are TRBV7-9 and TRBJ2-3, with 8 bases that match TRBD2. The CDR3 length is 12 residues. Per the germline V gene, CDR1 is SEHNR and CDR2 is FQNEAQ (reference sequence). The junction had 5 bases not matched to a gene; V was cut back by 11 bases and J by 4 bases. The CDR3 reads CAVKREPDTQYF. CDR3 nucleotides: TGTGCCGTGAAGCGGGAGCCAGATACGCAGTATTTT.

The chain carries TRBV9 and TRBJ2-2; 12 bases align to TRBD2. With V trimmed by 3 bases and J by 7 bases, 7 bases remained unmatched. The CDR3 spans 16 residues. In germline, CDR1 is SGDLS, CDR2 YYNGEE. Here the CDR3 DNA reads TGTGCCAGCAGCGCCCGACTAGCGGGAGATAGCGGGGAGCTGTTTTTT. Its protein product is CASSARLAGDSGELFF.

V gene TRBV9 combines with J gene TRBJ2-1; D is possibly TRBD2 (5 bases). The CDR3 has 16 amino acids. The V end was cut by 4 bases, the J end by 4 bases, with 18 bases between. Germline values: CDR1 SGDLS, CDR2 YYNGEE. The CDR3 bases are TGTGCCAGCAGCTCACAAGACCAGCGGAGGTACAATGAGCAGTTCTTC. Translated: CASSSQDQRRYNEQFF.

V is TRBV29-1 and J is TRBJ2-5; D may be TRBD1 (7 bases). The CDR3 is made up of 13 amino acids. The V gene's germline CDR1 is SQVTM and CDR2 ANQGSEA. V dropped 4 bases and J dropped 3 bases, with 12 bases sitting between them. CDR3 nucleotide sequence: TGCAGCGTTGTGCGGGGACAGAAAGAGACCCAGTACTTC. Protein sequence: CSVVRGQKETQYF.

V and J are TRBV19 and TRBJ1-2; no reliable D call. Per germline, CDR1 LNHDA and CDR2 SQIVND (reference sequence). CDR3 length equals 14 residues. The V end lost 3 bases, the J end lost 2 bases, and 10 bases lay between the germline ends. The CDR3 DNA sequence: TGTGCCAGTAGTATCCAAGGAGGAAACTATGGCTACACCTTC. Its protein product is CASSIQGGNYGYTF.

The J gene is TRBJ2-5, the V gene TRBV5-1, with 12 nucleotides matching TRBD1. CDR1 and CDR2 from the germline V gene are SGHRS and YFSETQ. This CDR3 spans 15 amino acids. Trimming cost V 6 bases and J 3 bases; bases outside gene matches: 6. The CDR3 sequence is CASTSGTGGEETQYF. The CDR3, as DNA: TGCGCCAGCACCTCCGGGACAGGGGGCGAAGAGACCCAGTACTTC.

The chain uses TRBV5-1 and TRBJ2-3; D remains ambiguous. This CDR3 is 16 amino acids long. Germline loops: CDR1 SGHRS, CDR2 YFSETQ. Trimming stripped 0 bases from V and 2 bases from J, with 13 bases between. As DNA, the CDR3 is TGCGCCAGCAGCTTGGCGGCAGGATCTGACACAGATACGCAGTATTTT. It encodes CASSLAAGSDTDTQYF.

This chain joins TRBV6-6 and TRBJ2-1; 10 nucleotides align to TRBD2. J lost 4 bases, V lost 6 bases, and 6 bases had no gene match. CDR3 length: 15 amino acids. CDR1 and CDR2 (germline): MNHNY, SVGAGI (reference sequence). CDR3 DNA: TGTGCCAGCAGAAAGCTAGCGGGAGATTACAATGAGCAGTTCTTC. It yields the protein CASRKLAGDYNEQFF.

This rearrangement joins TRBV2 to TRBJ2-3; tentative D call: TRBD2 (6 bases). The ends were cut back, 4 bases at V and 2 bases at J, with 13 bases in the middle. The CDR3 contains 15 residues. Germline lookup yields CDR1 SNHLY and CDR2 FYNNEI. The CDR3 protein is CASSAGLANTDTQYF. CDR3 DNA: TGTGCCAGCAGTGCGGGACTCGCGAACACAGATACGCAGTATTTT.

The chain couples TRBV11-2 to TRBJ2-7, with TRBD2 matching over 9 bases. In germline, CDR1 is SGHAT, CDR2 FQNNGV. Germline trimming cut 1 base from V and 0 bases from J; bases unmatched to any gene: 10. This CDR3 is 18 amino acids long. CDR3: CASSLAKLAGPSSYEQYF. DNA for the CDR3: TGTGCCAGCAGCTTAGCCAAGCTAGCGGGACCCAGCTCCTACGAGCAGTACTTC.

The chain couples TRBV7-8 to TRBJ2-7, with unresolved D. Trimming cost V 5 bases and J 3 bases, with 5 bases left between them. Germline values: CDR1 SGHVS, CDR2 FQNEAQ. The length of the CDR3 is 11 residues. CDR3 residues: CASSRSYEQYF. The CDR3 nucleotides are TGTGCCAGCAGCCGCAGCTACGAGCAGTACTTC.

The V gene is TRBV6-1, the J gene TRBJ2-7, with 8 bases aligning to TRBD1. This CDR3 is built from 15 residues. CDR1 and CDR2 (germline): MNHNS, SASEGT. V gave up 6 bases and J gave up 5 bases; unmatched junction bases: 12. CDR3: CASRGQAHTLHEQYF. CDR3 DNA sequence: TGTGCCAGCAGGGGACAGGCCCACACCCTGCACGAGCAGTACTTC.

The chain joins TRBV29-1 to TRBJ2-5; TRBD2 matches 8 bases. CDR1 is SQVTM and CDR2 is ANQGSEA in the germline V gene. The V gene end was trimmed by 0 bases and the J gene end by 3 bases; junction bases not matched to a gene: 9. The CDR3 length is 16 residues. The DNA of the CDR3 is TGCAGCGTTGAAGATGACTTAAAAGCGGGAGAAGAGACCCAGTACTTC. Protein: CSVEDDLKAGEETQYF.

The genes are TRBV4-2 and TRBJ2-1; possibly TRBD1 for D (5 bases). V shed 4 bases and J shed 7 bases, with 23 bases lying between them. CDR3 size: 17 residues. The germline gives CDR1 LGHNA, CDR2 YNFKEQ. CDR3 region: CASSPSSLGVGTNEQFF. The CDR3 DNA reads TGTGCCAGCAGCCCCTCCTCCCTAGGGGTGGGCACGAATGAGCAGTTCTTC.

The CDR3 region has the DNA TGTGCCAGCAGCTCACAAGGGGGCCTCCAACATGAGCAGTTCTTC. Protein: CASSSQGGLQHEQFF. The chain combines TRBV11-3 with TRBJ2-1; 7 bases are shared with TRBD1. From germline, CDR1 is SGHNT and CDR2 YENEEA. Unmatched junction bases numbered 11, after V lost 4 bases and J lost 8 bases. The CDR3 totals 15 residues.

CDR3 region: CASSSGQGGNTDTQYF. CDR3 nucleotides: TGTGCCAGCAGCTCAGGACAGGGGGGCAACACAGATACGCAGTATTTT. The V gene is TRBV7-2, the J gene TRBJ2-3; 10 bases align to TRBD1. CDR3 length: 16 residues. The germline V gene encodes CDR1 SGHTA and CDR2 FQGNSA. Trimming cost V 4 bases and J 2 bases; bases outside gene matches: 6.

The V gene is TRBV30, the J gene TRBJ2-1, with TRBD1 as a possible D gene (7 bases). The CDR3 totals 16 residues. Germline CDR1 is GTSNPN and CDR2 is SVGIG (reference sequence). Trimming shortened V by 0 bases and J by 4 bases, and 16 bases separated the two germline ends. The CDR3 loop is CAWSVLSRGRYNEQFF. CDR3 sequence (DNA): TGTGCCTGGAGTGTACTTAGCAGGGGGAGGTACAATGAGCAGTTCTTC. The variable domain in full, completed from reference TRBV30 and TRBJ2-1, reads SQTIHQWPATLVQPVGSPLSLECTVEGTSNPNLYWYRQAAGRGLQLLFYSVGIGQISSEVPQNLSASRPQDRQFILSSKKLLLSDSGFYLCAWSVLSRGRYNEQFFGPGTRLTVL.

This clone has a handful of counts. The chain has TRBV5-5 and TRBJ2-3; 9 bases are shared with TRBD1. Trimming removed 5 bases from V and 0 bases from J; junction bases left unmatched: 7. The CDR3 extends over 16 amino acids. CDR1 and CDR2 (germline): SGHKS, YYEKEE (reference sequence). The CDR3 DNA reads as TGTGCCAGCAGTAAGGACAGGGGAGGTAGCACAGATACGCAGTATTTT. The encoded protein is CASSKDRGGSTDTQYF.

This clone was seen just once. The rearrangement links TRBV19 to TRBJ1-1; TRBD1 aligns across 7 bases. CDR1 and CDR2 (germline): LNHDA, SQIVND (reference sequence). This CDR3 has 14 amino acids. Trimming at V came to 8 bases and at J to 0 bases, leaving 6 bases not matched to a gene. The CDR3: CASSNRGLNTEAFF. The CDR3 DNA sequence: TGTGCCAGTTCCAACAGGGGATTGAACACTGAAGCTTTCTTT.

This chain joins TRBV28 and TRBJ2-2; a possible D gene is TRBD1 (6 bases). This CDR3 region has 14 residues. Germline-derived CDR1 and CDR2 are MDHEN and SYDVKM. V dropped 6 bases and J dropped 6 bases, with 14 bases sitting between them. The CDR3 region has the DNA TGTGCCAGCAGGCGATACAGGGATTCCGGGGAGCTGTTTTTT. This encodes CASRRYRDSGELFF.

The gene calls are TRBV6-6 and TRBJ2-1, with 9 bases identical to TRBD2. The length of the CDR3 is 16 residues. Germline V lookup: CDR1 MNHNY, CDR2 SVGAGI (reference sequence). Trimming cost V 2 bases and J 6 bases; bases outside gene matches: 8. The DNA for the CDR3 is TGTGCCAGCAGTTACCGTAGCGGGAGTTCCCTCAATGAGCAGTTCTTC. This sequence encodes CASSYRSGSSLNEQFF.

The chain recombines TRBV16 with TRBJ2-3; TRBD1 might be the D (6 bases). CDR3 length equals 15 residues. Trimming left V 4 bases short and J 0 bases short, with 11 bases between. Germline assignment: CDR1 KGHSY and CDR2 FQNENV. CDR3 DNA: TGTGCCAGCAGCCGAAACAGGGCTAGCACAGATACGCAGTATTTT. It translates to CASSRNRASTDTQYF.

The rearrangement links TRBV28 to TRBJ1-2; D not resolved. V gave up 6 bases and J gave up 1 base, with 6 bases separating them. Germline V gene lookup returns CDR1 MDHEN and CDR2 SYDVKM. This CDR3 contains 12 residues. The CDR3 loop reads CASRRSNYGYTF. The DNA for the CDR3 is TGTGCCAGCAGGCGGAGTAACTATGGCTACACCTTC.

V gene TRBV6-6 combines with J gene TRBJ2-1; 10 bases are a match to TRBD1. Germline lookup yields CDR1 MNHNY and CDR2 SVGAGI (reference sequence). The CDR3 sequence is 14 residues long. The V segment lost 8 bases and the J segment 6 bases; nucleotides outside the gene matches: 7. The CDR3 DNA reads as TGTGCCAGCGGGATTAGGACAGGGGGCAATGAGCAGTTCTTC. It yields the protein CASGIRTGGNEQFF.

This sequence joins TRBV19 and TRBJ1-5; D not certain. The ends were cut back, 7 bases at V and 0 bases at J, with 7 bases in the middle. Germline V gene data show CDR1 as LNHDA and CDR2 as SQIVND (reference sequence). The CDR3 contains 13 residues. DNA of the CDR3: TGTGCCAGTAATAGCTATAGCAATCAGCCCCAGCATTTT. Translated: CASNSYSNQPQHF.

The CDR3 DNA sequence: TGTGCCAGCAGTCCCGGACTAGCGGGTTCCTACGAGCAGTACTTC. It encodes CASSPGLAGSYEQYF. The chain recombines TRBV28 with TRBJ2-7, with 11 bases matching TRBD2. Germline V gene sequence: CDR1 MDHEN, CDR2 SYDVKM. V dropped 5 bases and J dropped 1; count of bases not matched to a gene: 4. The CDR3 extends over 15 amino acids.

The V call is TRBV13, the J call TRBJ2-1; D is perhaps TRBD2 (6 bases). From germline, CDR1 is PRHDT and CDR2 FYEKMQ (reference sequence). V was clipped by 5 bases and J by 4 bases, with 18 bases between them. The CDR3 length is 16 residues. For the CDR3, the DNA is TGTGCCAGCAGCCCCATAGCGTTCGCGGGGTACAATGAGCAGTTCTTC. Its translation: CASSPIAFAGYNEQFF.

The chain couples TRBV28 to TRBJ1-2, with 8 bases lining up with TRBD1. CDR1 MDHEN and CDR2 SYDVKM come from the germline V gene. The CDR3 extends over 17 amino acids. Unmatched junction bases numbered 14, after V lost 1 base and J lost 7 bases. The CDR3 loop is CASSLFSRTGRGGGYTF. In DNA form, the CDR3 reads TGTGCCAGCAGTTTATTCTCCCGGACAGGGCGGGGGGGTGGCTACACCTTC.

This rearrangement joins TRBV27 to TRBJ2-2, with 7 bases aligning to TRBD1. The CDR3 runs to 17 residues. The junction had 8 bases not matched to a gene; V was cut back by 3 bases and J by 1 base. Germline CDR1 and CDR2: MNHEY and SMNVEV (reference sequence). The CDR3 DNA sequence: TGTGCCAGCAGTTTCCGCCCCCGGGACAGGAACACCGGGGAGCTGTTTTTT. This sequence encodes CASSFRPRDRNTGELFF.

The V gene is TRBV9, the J gene TRBJ2-4, with D maybe TRBD1 (5 bases). This CDR3 is 14 amino acids long. Germline CDR1 is SGDLS and CDR2 is YYNGEE. V was cut by 0 bases and J by 8 bases, with 12 bases left in between. CDR3 bases: TGTGCCAGCAGCGTAGAAGGGGCTGGGGACATTCAGTACTTC. Its protein product is CASSVEGAGDIQYF.